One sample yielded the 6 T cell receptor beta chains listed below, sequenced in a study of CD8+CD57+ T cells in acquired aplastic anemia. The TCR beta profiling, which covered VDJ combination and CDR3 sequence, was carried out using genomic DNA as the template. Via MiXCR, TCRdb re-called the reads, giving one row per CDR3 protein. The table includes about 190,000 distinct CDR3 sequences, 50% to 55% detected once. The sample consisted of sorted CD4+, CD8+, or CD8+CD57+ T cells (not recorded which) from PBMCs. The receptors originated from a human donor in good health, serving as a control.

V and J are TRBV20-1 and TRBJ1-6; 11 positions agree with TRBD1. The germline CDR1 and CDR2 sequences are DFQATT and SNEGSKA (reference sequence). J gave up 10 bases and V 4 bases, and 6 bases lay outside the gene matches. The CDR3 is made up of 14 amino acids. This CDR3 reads CSAKGTGGQSPLHF. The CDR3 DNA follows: TGCAGTGCTAAGGGGACAGGGGGGCAGTCACCCCTCCACTTT.

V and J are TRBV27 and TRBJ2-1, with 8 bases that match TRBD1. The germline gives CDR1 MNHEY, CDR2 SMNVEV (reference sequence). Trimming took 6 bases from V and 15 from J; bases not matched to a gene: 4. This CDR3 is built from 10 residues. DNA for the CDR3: TGTGCCAGCAGCCCAGGGGGCACGTTCTTC. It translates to CASSPGGTFF.

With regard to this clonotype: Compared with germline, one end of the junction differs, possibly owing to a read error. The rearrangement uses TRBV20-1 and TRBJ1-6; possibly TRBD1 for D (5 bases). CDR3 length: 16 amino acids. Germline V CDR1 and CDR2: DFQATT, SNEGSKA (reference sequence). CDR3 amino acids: CGARDAGVLGGSPLHF. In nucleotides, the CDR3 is TGCGGTGCTAGAGATGCCGGGGTCTTGGGGGGATCACCCCTCCACTTT.

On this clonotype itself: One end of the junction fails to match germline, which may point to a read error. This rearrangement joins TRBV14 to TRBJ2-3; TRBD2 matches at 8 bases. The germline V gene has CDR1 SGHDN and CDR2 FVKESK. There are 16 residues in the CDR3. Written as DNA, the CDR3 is TGTGCCTGCAGCCAAGATCGGGGCGGGGGGAAGGATACGCAGTATTTT. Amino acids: CACSQDRGGGKDTQYF.

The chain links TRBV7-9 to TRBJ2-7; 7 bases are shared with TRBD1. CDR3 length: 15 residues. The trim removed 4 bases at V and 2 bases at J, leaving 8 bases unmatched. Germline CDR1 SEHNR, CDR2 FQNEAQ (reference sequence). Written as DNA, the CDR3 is TGTGCCAGCAGCTATACGACAGGGACGACCTACGAGCAGTACTTC. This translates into CASSYTTGTTYEQYF.

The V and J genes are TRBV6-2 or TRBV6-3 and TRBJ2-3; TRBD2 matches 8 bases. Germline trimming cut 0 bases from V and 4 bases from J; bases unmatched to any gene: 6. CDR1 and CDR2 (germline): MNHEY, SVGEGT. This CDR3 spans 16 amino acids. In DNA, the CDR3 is TGTGCCAGCAGTTACTCGGACGGGGGGGCCCCAGATACGCAGTATTTT. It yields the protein CASSYSDGGAPDTQYF.